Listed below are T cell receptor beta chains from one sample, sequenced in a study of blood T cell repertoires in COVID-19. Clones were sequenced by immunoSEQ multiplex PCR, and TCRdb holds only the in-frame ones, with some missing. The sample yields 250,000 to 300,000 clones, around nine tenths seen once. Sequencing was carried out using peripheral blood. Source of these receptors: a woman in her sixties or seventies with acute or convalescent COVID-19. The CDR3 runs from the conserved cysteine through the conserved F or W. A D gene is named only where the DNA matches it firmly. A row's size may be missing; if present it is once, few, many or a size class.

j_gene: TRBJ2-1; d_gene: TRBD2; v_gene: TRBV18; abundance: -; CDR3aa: CASSPPRASGTYNEQFF; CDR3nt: TGTGCCAGCTCACCTCCGCGCGCTAGCGGGACCTACAATGAGCAGTTCTTC
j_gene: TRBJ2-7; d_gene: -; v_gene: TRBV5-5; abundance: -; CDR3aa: CASSFRAGDTYEQYF; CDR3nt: TGTGCCAGCAGCTTCCGCGCGGGGGACACATACGAGCAGTACTTC
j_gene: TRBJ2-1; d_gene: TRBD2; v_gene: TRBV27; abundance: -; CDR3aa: CASSSSGRGLNEQFF; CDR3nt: TGTGCCAGCAGCTCTAGCGGGAGGGGACTCAATGAGCAGTTCTTC
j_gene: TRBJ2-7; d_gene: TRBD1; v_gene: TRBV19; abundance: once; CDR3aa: CASSTGTGGISYEQYF; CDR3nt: TGTGCCAGTAGTACCGGGACAGGCGGGATCTCCTACGAGCAGTACTTC
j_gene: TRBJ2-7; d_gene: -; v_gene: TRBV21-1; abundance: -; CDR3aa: CASSKGLQVRLRYF; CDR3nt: TGTGCCAGCAGCAAAGGCTTACAGGTTCGACTTAGGTACTTC
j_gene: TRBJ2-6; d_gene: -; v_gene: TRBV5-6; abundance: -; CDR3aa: CASSGRANNVLTF; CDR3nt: TGTGCCAGCAGCGGGCGGGCTAATAACGTCCTGACTTTC
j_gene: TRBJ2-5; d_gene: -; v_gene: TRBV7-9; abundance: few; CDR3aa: CASSSPQGAQYF; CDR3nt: TGTGCCAGCAGCTCCCCCCAAGGGGCCCAGTACTTC
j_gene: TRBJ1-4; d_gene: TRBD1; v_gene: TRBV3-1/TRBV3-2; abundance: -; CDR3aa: CASSSYRGPNEKLFF; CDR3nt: TGTGCCAGCAGCTCCTACAGGGGGCCGAATGAAAAACTGTTTTTT
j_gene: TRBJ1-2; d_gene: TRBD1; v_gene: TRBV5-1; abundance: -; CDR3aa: CASSIVTRDRVNGYTF; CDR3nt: TGCGCCAGCAGCATCGTTACCCGGGACAGGGTCAATGGCTACACCTTC
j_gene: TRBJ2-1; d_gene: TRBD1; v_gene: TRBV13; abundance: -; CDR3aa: CASSSTGTGTNEQFF; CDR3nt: TGTGCCAGCAGCTCAACCGGGACAGGGACCAATGAGCAGTTCTTC
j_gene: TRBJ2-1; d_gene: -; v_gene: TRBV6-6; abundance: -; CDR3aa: CASSYSRRTGNEQFF; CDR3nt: TGTGCCAGCAGTTACTCGCGGAGGACGGGGAATGAGCAGTTCTTC
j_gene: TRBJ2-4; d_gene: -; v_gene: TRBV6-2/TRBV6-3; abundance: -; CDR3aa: CASSYSSGRENIQYF; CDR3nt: TGTGCCAGCAGTTACTCGAGTGGCAGGGAAAACATTCAGTACTTC
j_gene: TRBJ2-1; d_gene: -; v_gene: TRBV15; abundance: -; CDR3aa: CATSRPGGTLRNEQFF; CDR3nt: TGTGCCACCAGCAGGCCAGGGGGGACTCTGAGGAATGAGCAGTTCTTC
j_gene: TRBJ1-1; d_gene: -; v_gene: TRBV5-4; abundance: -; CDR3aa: CASSPPAVMEAFF; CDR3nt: TGTGCCAGCAGCCCCCCAGCGGTTATGGAAGCTTTCTTT
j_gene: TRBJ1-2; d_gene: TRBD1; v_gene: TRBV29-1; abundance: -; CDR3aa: CSVLDRGSHNYGYTF; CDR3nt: TGCAGCGTTCTTGACAGGGGATCGCATAACTATGGCTACACCTTC
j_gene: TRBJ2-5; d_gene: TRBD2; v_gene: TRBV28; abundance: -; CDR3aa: CASSFWRGQETQYF; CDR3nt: TGTGCCAGCAGTTTCTGGCGGGGGCAAGAGACCCAGTACTTC
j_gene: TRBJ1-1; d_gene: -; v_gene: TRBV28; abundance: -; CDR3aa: CASGQNYNTEAFF; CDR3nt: TGTGCCAGCGGACAAAATTATAACACTGAAGCTTTCTTT
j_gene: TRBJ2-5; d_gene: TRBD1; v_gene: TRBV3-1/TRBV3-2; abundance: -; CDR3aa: CASSQARVPGQGGWGTQYF; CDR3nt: TGTGCCAGCAGCCAAGCTAGAGTCCCGGGACAGGGGGGATGGGGGACCCAGTACTTC
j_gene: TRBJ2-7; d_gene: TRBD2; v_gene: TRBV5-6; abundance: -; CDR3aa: CASSPGGLGPHEQYF; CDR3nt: TGTGCCAGCAGCCCGGGGGGACTAGGTCCCCACGAGCAGTACTTC
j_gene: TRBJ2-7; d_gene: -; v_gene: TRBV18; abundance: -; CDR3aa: CASSGSSYEQYF; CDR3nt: TGTGCCAGCTCGGGGAGTAGCTACGAGCAGTACTTC
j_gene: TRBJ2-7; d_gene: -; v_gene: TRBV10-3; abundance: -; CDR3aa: CAISELRRDSHYEQYF; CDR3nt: TGTGCCATCAGTGAGCTACGGAGGGACTCCCACTACGAGCAGTACTTC
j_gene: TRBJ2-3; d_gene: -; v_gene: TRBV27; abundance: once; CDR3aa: CASSPAGTPGGTQYF; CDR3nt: TGTGCCAGCAGTCCCGCCGGGACTCCTGGTGGTACGCAGTATTTT